The 20 T cell receptor beta chains in this list originate from one sample, sequenced in a study of blood T cell repertoires in COVID-19. Only in-frame clones appear in the TCRdb table, and some are missing; sequencing was by immunoSEQ multiplex PCR. The sample consists of 250,000 to 350,000 clones, approximately 89% of them appearing once. Sequences were obtained from PBMCs or T cells enriched from blood (not recorded which). The receptors here all came from a woman between 50 and 59 years old who had been exposed to COVID-19.

The gene calls are TRBV2 and TRBJ2-7; 7 bases are shared with TRBD1. Germline CDR1 SNHLY, CDR2 FYNNEI. The CDR3 contains 14 residues. V lost 6 bases and J lost 0; bases outside the gene matches: 5. For the CDR3, the DNA is TGTGCCAGCAGGCTGGACAGGAGCTCCTACGAGCAGTACTTC. Its translation is CASRLDRSSYEQYF.

This chain connects TRBV9 to TRBJ2-1, with 8 bases lining up with TRBD1. Germline V gene sequence: CDR1 SGDLS, CDR2 YYNGEE. With 6 bases clipped from V and 8 bases from J, the junction kept 7 bases outside the gene matches. The length of the CDR3 is 13 residues. The CDR3 protein is CASNRGISDEQFF. CDR3 DNA sequence: TGTGCCAGCAACAGGGGGATATCTGATGAGCAGTTCTTC.

The chain carries TRBV2 and TRBJ2-3, with TRBD2 matching over 8 bases. The CDR3 extends over 14 amino acids. The V gene end was trimmed by 9 bases and the J gene end by 2 bases; junction bases not matched to a gene: 7. The V gene's germline CDR1 is SNHLY and CDR2 FYNNEI. Written as DNA, the CDR3 is TGTGCCAGTGGGACTAGAGGTAACACAGATACGCAGTATTTT. Translation gives CASGTRGNTDTQYF.

Concerning this clone: The junction does not match germline at one end; this may be a read error. The chain couples TRBV7-7 to TRBJ2-2, with a possible D match to TRBD1 (5 bases). The CDR3 has 17 residues. CDR1 is SSHAT, CDR2 FNYEAQ, per germline (reference sequence). Here the CDR3 reads CASSLGPGAANTGELFF. CDR3 nucleotide sequence: TGTGCTAGCAGCTTAGGACCTGGGGCAGCGAACACCGGGGAGCTGTTTTTT. The full variable domain, completed using reference TRBV7-7 and TRBJ2-2, is GAGVSQSPRYKVTKRGQDVTLRCDPISSHATLYWYQQALGQGPEFLTYFNYEAQPDKSGLPSDRFSAERPEGSISTLTIQRTEQRDSAMYRCASSLGPGAANTGELFFGEGSRLTVL.

The J gene is TRBJ1-1, the V gene TRBV19; no clear D gene. CDR1 is LNHDA and CDR2 is SQIVND in the germline V gene (reference sequence). The V end lost 5 bases, the J end lost 1 base, and 11 bases lay between the germline ends. The CDR3 is 14 amino acids. The CDR3 DNA reads TGTGCCAGTAGTCACCCCAGCGGGAACACTGAAGCTTTCTTT. Translating it yields CASSHPSGNTEAFF. The full variable domain, in which reference TRBV19 and TRBJ1-1 provide the parts outside the CDR3, is DGGITQSPKYLFRKEGQNVTLSCEQNLNHDAMYWYRQDPGQGLRLIYYSQIVNDFQKGDIAEGYSVSREKKESFPLTVTSAQKNPTAFYLCASSHPSGNTEAFFGQGTRLTVV.

The rearrangement links TRBV11-2 to TRBJ2-7, with D possibly TRBD2 on 5 matching bases. Germline V gene data show CDR1 as SGHAT and CDR2 as FQNNGV. Trimming shortened V by 0 bases and J by 3 bases, and 15 bases separated the two germline ends. The CDR3 consists of 16 residues. In DNA form, the CDR3 reads TGTGCCAGCAGCTTAGATACGGGGAGCCCCTACTACGAGCAGTACTTC. Translating gives CASSLDTGSPYYEQYF.

The chain links TRBV3-1 (or the pseudogene TRBV3-2) to TRBJ2-5; 7 bases line up with TRBD2. Germline CDR1 is LGHDT and CDR2 is YNNKEL (reference sequence). V lost 8 bases and J lost 3; bases outside the gene matches: 24. The CDR3 extends over 19 amino acids. CDR3 protein: CASGGGGPLVMLGKETQYF. In DNA form, the CDR3 reads TGTGCCAGCGGGGGGGGTGGGCCCCTCGTCATGCTGGGGAAAGAGACCCAGTACTTC.

The V call is TRBV28, the J call TRBJ2-3; 7 nucleotides agree with TRBD1. This CDR3 has 16 amino acids. V dropped 5 bases and J dropped 2; count of bases not matched to a gene: 10. Germline lookup yields CDR1 MDHEN and CDR2 SYDVKM. CDR3 residues: CASSLSGQVNTDTQYF. DNA of the CDR3: TGTGCCAGCAGTCTTTCCGGACAGGTTAACACAGATACGCAGTATTTT.

The rearrangement uses TRBV7-2 and TRBJ2-3; TRBD2 aligns across 8 bases. The CDR3 consists of 13 residues. The germline V gene encodes CDR1 SGHTA and CDR2 FQGNSA. J was trimmed by 2 bases and V by 8 bases; bases with no gene match: 3. Here the CDR3 reads CASRGGPTDTQYF. As DNA, the CDR3 is TGTGCCAGCCGGGGGGGACCCACAGATACGCAGTATTTT. Full variable domain (remainder filled in from reference TRBV7-2 and TRBJ2-3): GAGVSQSPSNKVTEKGKDVELRCDPISGHTALYWYRQSLGQGLEFLIYFQGNSAPDKSGLPSDRFSAERTGGSVSTLTIQRTQQEDSAVYLCASRGGPTDTQYFGPGTRLTVL.

The chain employs TRBV19 and TRBJ1-5, with D possibly being TRBD1 (5 bases). The germline V gene encodes CDR1 LNHDA and CDR2 SQIVND (reference sequence). Trimming cost V 6 bases and J 0 bases, with 15 bases left between them. The CDR3 covers 16 residues. The CDR3: CASRTGGGPSNQPQHF. In DNA, the CDR3 is TGTGCCAGTAGGACCGGGGGAGGACCTAGCAATCAGCCCCAGCATTTT.

As DNA, the CDR3 is TGTGCCAGCAGCTCTACAGGCACCCCTGGAAACACCATATATTTT. This sequence encodes CASSSTGTPGNTIYF. The chain recombines TRBV6-5 with TRBJ1-3; TRBD1 might be the D (5 bases). Trimming shortened V by 6 bases and J by 2 bases, and 14 bases separated the two germline ends. The CDR3 consists of 15 residues. Germline assignment: CDR1 MNHEY and CDR2 SVGAGI.

The chain links TRBV25-1 to TRBJ2-2, with 12 bases that match TRBD1. The CDR3 is 16 amino acids. Germline CDR1 MGHDK, CDR2 SYGVNS. The V and J ends lost 7 bases and 7 bases, in that order; junction bases with no gene match: 10. This chain's CDR3 is CASTPPGQGAGGELFF. The DNA of the CDR3 is TGTGCCAGCACCCCCCCGGGACAGGGGGCAGGCGGGGAGCTGTTTTTT.

CDR3 sequence reads: CASSLGTIGYTF. CDR3 bases: TGTGCCAGCAGTTTGGGGACAATAGGCTACACCTTC. V is TRBV28 and J is TRBJ1-2; D might be TRBD1 (6 bases). This CDR3 is built from 12 residues. The germline V gene has CDR1 MDHEN and CDR2 SYDVKM. Trimming stripped 3 bases from V and 8 bases from J, with 10 bases between.

The rearrangement joins TRBV29-1 to TRBJ1-1; 10 bases align to TRBD1. The CDR3 covers 14 residues. Germline V CDR1 and CDR2: SQVTM, ANQGSEA. V shed 7 bases and J 6 bases; nucleotides not matched to a gene: 11. The CDR3 spells CSAPGQGINAEAFF. The CDR3 DNA sequence: TGCAGCGCTCCGGGACAGGGGATTAACGCTGAAGCTTTCTTT.

The V call is TRBV5-4, the J call TRBJ1-2; 10 bases align to TRBD1. J lost 6 bases, V lost 0 bases, and 5 bases had no gene match. Germline CDR1 is SGHNT and CDR2 is YYREEE (reference sequence). There are 15 residues in the CDR3. CDR3 sequence reads: CASSLEGQGSHGYTF. CDR3 in DNA: TGTGCCAGCAGCTTGGAGGGACAGGGGTCCCATGGCTACACCTTC.

This chain links TRBV28 with TRBJ1-4, with D unresolved. The ends were cut back, 7 bases at V and 0 bases at J, with 12 bases in the middle. This CDR3 comprises 15 residues. Germline CDR1 MDHEN, CDR2 SYDVKM. The CDR3 DNA reads TGTGCCAGCAACATTCCAGGCACAACTAATGAAAAACTGTTTTTT. Encoded protein: CASNIPGTTNEKLFF. Combining the CDR3 with reference TRBV28 and TRBJ1-4 gives the whole variable domain DVKVTQSSRYLVKRTGEKVFLECVQDMDHENMFWYRQDPGLGLRLIYFSYDVKMKEKGDIPEGYSVSREKKERFSLILESASTNQTSMYLCASNIPGTTNEKLFFGSGTQLSVL.

The V and J genes are TRBV27 and TRBJ2-1; 10 bases line up with TRBD1. CDR3 length: 19 residues. Germline CDR1 MNHEY, CDR2 SMNVEV (reference sequence). Trimming took 1 base from V and 4 from J; bases not matched to a gene: 13. The CDR3 DNA is TGTGCCAGCAGTTTATTGGGTCCGGCCGGGGACAGGGGATACAATGAGCAGTTCTTC. Amino acid sequence: CASSLLGPAGDRGYNEQFF.

V usage is TRBV11-2 and J usage is TRBJ1-2; a possible D gene is TRBD1 (5 bases). This CDR3 is 14 amino acids long. CDR1 is SGHAT and CDR2 is FQNNGV in the germline V gene. Trimming shortened V by 5 bases and J by 6 bases, and 16 bases separated the two germline ends. This chain's CDR3 is CASSLAGVTDGYTF. DNA of the CDR3: TGTGCCAGCAGCCTGGCGGGGGTAACGGATGGCTACACCTTC.

The gene calls are TRBV30 and TRBJ2-3; 8 bases fit TRBD2. The CDR3 is 16 amino acids. Per germline, CDR1 GTSNPN and CDR2 SVGIG (reference sequence). J gave up 4 bases and V 3 bases, and 12 bases lay outside the gene matches. CDR3 sequence (DNA): TGTGCCTGGAGACCTCTCGGCGGGGGGCCTGCAGATACGCAGTATTTT. Its protein product is CAWRPLGGGPADTQYF.

This clone was recorded once. The rearrangement links TRBV3-1 (or the pseudogene TRBV3-2) to TRBJ1-1, with D hard to call. The CDR3 contains 13 residues. From germline, CDR1 is LGHDT and CDR2 YNNKEL (reference sequence). V dropped 4 bases and J dropped 5 bases, with 11 bases sitting between them. CDR3: CASSLRSGTEAFF. The CDR3 nucleotides are TGTGCCAGCAGCCTCCGATCCGGTACTGAAGCTTTCTTT.